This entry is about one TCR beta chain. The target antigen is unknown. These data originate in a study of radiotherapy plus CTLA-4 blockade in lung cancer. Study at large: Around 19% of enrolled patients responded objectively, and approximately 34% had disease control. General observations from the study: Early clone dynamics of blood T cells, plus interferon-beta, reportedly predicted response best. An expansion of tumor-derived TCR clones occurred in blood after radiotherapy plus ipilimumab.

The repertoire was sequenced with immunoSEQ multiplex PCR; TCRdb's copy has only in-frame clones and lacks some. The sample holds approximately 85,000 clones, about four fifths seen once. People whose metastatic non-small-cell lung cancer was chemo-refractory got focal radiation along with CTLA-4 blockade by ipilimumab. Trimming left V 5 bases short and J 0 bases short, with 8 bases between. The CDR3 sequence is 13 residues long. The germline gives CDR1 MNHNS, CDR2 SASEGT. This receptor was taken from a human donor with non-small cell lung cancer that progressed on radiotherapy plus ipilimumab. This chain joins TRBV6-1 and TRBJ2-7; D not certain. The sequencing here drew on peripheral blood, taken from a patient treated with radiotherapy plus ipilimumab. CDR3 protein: CASSPGPSYEQYF. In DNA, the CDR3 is TGTGCCAGCAGTCCCGGGCCCTCCTACGAGCAGTACTTC.